This TCR beta chain was documented in a study of CD8 T cells in Susac syndrome. Reverse transcription of about 0.45 to 1 ug RNA was performed with random hexamers. TCRdb re-called the immunoSEQ multiplex PCR reads through MiXCR, storing one row per CDR3 protein. The sample consists of around 180,000 distinct CDR3 sequences, 94% of them appearing once. Germline CDR1 is SGHTA and CDR2 is FQGTGA. Trimming at V came to 5 bases and at J to 0 bases, leaving 3 bases not matched to a gene. The CDR3 sequence is 16 residues long. The sample was CD4+ T cells from PBMCs. This sequence joins TRBV7-3 and TRBJ2-3, with 12 bases aligning to TRBD2. This TCR came from a human donor with Susac syndrome. The CDR3 DNA is TGTGCCAGCAGCCAGACTAGCGGGGGCAGCACAGATACGCAGTATTTT. Residues: CASSQTSGGSTDTQYF.